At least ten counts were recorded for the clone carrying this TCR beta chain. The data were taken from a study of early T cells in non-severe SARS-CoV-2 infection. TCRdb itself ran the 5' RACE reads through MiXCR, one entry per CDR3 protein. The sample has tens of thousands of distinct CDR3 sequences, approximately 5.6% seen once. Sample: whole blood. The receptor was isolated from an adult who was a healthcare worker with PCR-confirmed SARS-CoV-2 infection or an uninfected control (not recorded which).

The CDR3 spells CASSGQTDTQYF. In DNA form, the CDR3 reads TGCGCCAGCAGTGGACAGACAGATACGCAGTATTTT. The rearrangement links TRBV10-2 to TRBJ2-3, with D possibly being TRBD1 (5 bases). The germline gives CDR1 WSHSY, CDR2 SAAADI. V gave up 4 bases and J gave up 3 bases, with 5 bases separating them. CDR3 length: 12 residues.